The clone carrying this T cell receptor (beta chain) was seen a handful of times. The antigen is undetermined. The data belong to a study of T-cell reconstitution after alpha-beta-depleted transplantation in children. Unique molecular identifiers featured in how the TCRbeta library was prepared. TCRdb analysed the PCR reads with MiXCR anew, one entry per CDR3 protein. The sample shows fewer than 550,000 distinct CDR3 sequences, 9.5% to 12% of them seen only once. This CDR3 is 14 amino acids long. V was pared by 5 bases and J by 4 bases, with 4 bases of the junction left unmatched. Per the germline V gene, CDR1 is SEHNR and CDR2 is FQNEAQ (reference sequence). Points from the study as a whole: T cells produced anew were the main source of T-cell counts and diversity one year after transplant.

The chain is built from TRBV7-9 and TRBJ2-7; 11 nucleotides align to TRBD2. The TCR originated in a female patient under 10 years old who had a stem cell transplant for aplastic anemia, so the T cells may come from the graft donor. The specimen was PBMCs, mostly from graft donor cells, collected 180 days after TCRalphabeta/CD19-depleted stem cell transplant. CDR3 sequence (DNA): TGTGCCAGCAGCGATAGCGGGAGGGCTTACGAGCAGTACTTC. It encodes CASSDSGRAYEQYF.